These 14 T cell receptor beta chains were all obtained from the same sample, sequenced in a study of cytomegalovirus exposure and HLA in healthy donors. The PCR used 60 Vbeta and 13 Jbeta primers. Sequencing was performed with immunoSEQ multiplex PCR; in TCRdb, only in-frame clones are kept and a portion is missing. The sample includes 100,000 to 150,000 clones, around 82% seen only once; the top ten take 0.95% to 1.5%. The sample taken for sequencing was PBMCs. These receptors were obtained from a female donor in good health and CMV-seronegative.

The V call is TRBV18, the J call TRBJ1-1, with D uncertain. The germline V gene has CDR1 KGHSH and CDR2 LQKENI. V lost 4 bases and J 5 bases, leaving 11 bases between the germline ends. CDR3 length equals 13 residues. CDR3 nucleotides: TGTGCCAGCTCACAGACGTTCGGGACTGAAGCTTTCTTT. Translation gives CASSQTFGTEAFF.

This clone was detected only a few times. The genes are TRBV5-1 and TRBJ2-1; 9 positions match TRBD1. V lost 5 bases and J lost 7; bases outside the gene matches: 10. This CDR3 comprises 15 residues. CDR1 SGHRS and CDR2 YFSETQ come from the germline V gene. The CDR3 here is CASSLGTGSINEQFF. Written as DNA, the CDR3 is TGCGCCAGCAGTTTAGGGACAGGGTCGATAAATGAGCAGTTCTTC.

The rearrangement joins TRBV13 to TRBJ2-1; TRBD1 might be the D (6 bases). The CDR3 runs 16 residues. The ends were cut back, 4 bases at V and 7 bases at J, with 20 bases in the middle. Germline V gives CDR1 PRHDT, CDR2 FYEKMQ (reference sequence). The DNA of the CDR3 is TGTGCCAGCAGCTCTAGAAGTACAGGGTTGGTAAATGAGCAGTTCTTC. This codes for CASSSRSTGLVNEQFF.

The V gene is TRBV9, the J gene TRBJ2-3, with TRBD2 identical over 10 bases. The junction had 7 bases not matched to a gene; V was cut back by 0 bases and J by 0 bases. The germline V gene has CDR1 SGDLS and CDR2 YYNGEE. This CDR3 is 18 amino acids long. Here the CDR3 DNA reads TGTGCCAGCAGCGTAGGCCAGCGGGGGGGGCGGAGCACAGATACGCAGTATTTT. Translation: CASSVGQRGGRSTDTQYF.

This sequence joins TRBV10-2 and TRBJ1-4; TRBD1 agrees at 9 bases. This CDR3 has 21 amino acids. Unmatched junction bases numbered 22, after V lost 6 bases and J lost 2 bases. CDR1 is WSHSY, CDR2 SAAADI, per germline. This chain's CDR3 is CASRKQQRTGVNPGTNEKLFF. For the CDR3, the DNA is TGCGCCAGCAGAAAGCAACAACGGACAGGGGTTAATCCCGGGACTAATGAAAAACTGTTTTTT.

This clone was recorded a few times. The V call is TRBV4-1, the J call TRBJ1-1; possibly TRBD1 for D (6 bases). V was pared by 3 bases and J by 7 bases, with 15 bases between. There are 14 residues in the CDR3. In germline, CDR1 is MGHRA, CDR2 YSYEKL. The DNA for the CDR3 is TGCGCCAGCAGCCATACGGACAGACCTTATGAAGCTTTCTTT. Amino acids: CASSHTDRPYEAFF.

V gene TRBV6-1 combines with J gene TRBJ2-5; 7 bases map to TRBD1. The V segment lost 3 bases and the J segment 2 bases; nucleotides outside the gene matches: 3. Germline assignment: CDR1 MNHNS and CDR2 SASEGT. This CDR3 contains 14 residues. The DNA of the CDR3 is TGTGCCAGCAGTGACCGGGACAGACAAGAGACCCAGTACTTC. Translating it yields CASSDRDRQETQYF.

The chain has TRBV2 and TRBJ1-6; 7 bases map to TRBD1. The CDR3 runs to 13 residues. Germline-derived CDR1 and CDR2 are SNHLY and FYNNEI. V lost 8 bases and J lost 7; bases outside the gene matches: 5. The CDR3 loop is CASGLTGNSPLHF. The DNA for the CDR3 is TGTGCCAGCGGACTGACAGGGAATTCACCCCTCCACTTT. The full variable domain, completed using reference TRBV2 and TRBJ1-6, is EPEVTQTPSHQVTQMGQEVILRCVPISNHLYFYWYRQILGQKVEFLVSFYNNEISEKSEIFDDQFSVERPDGSNFTLKIRSTKLEDSAMYFCASGLTGNSPLHFGNGTRLTVT.

V gene TRBV6-5 combines with J gene TRBJ2-4; tentative D call: TRBD1 (6 bases). The length of the CDR3 is 14 residues. Deletions cut 0 bases from V and 5 bases from J, with 8 bases between. Germline V gene data show CDR1 as MNHEY and CDR2 as SVGAGI. The chain's CDR3 is CASSYSYRENIQYF. CDR3 nucleotide sequence: TGTGCCAGCAGTTACTCGTACAGGGAAAACATTCAGTACTTC.

This clone was counted a few times. The CDR3 bases are TGTGCCAGCAGCTTCCGGACAGGGTCCCCTGAAGCTTTCTTT. As protein: CASSFRTGSPEAFF. The chain employs TRBV13 and TRBJ1-1, with 8 positions matching TRBD1. Per germline, CDR1 PRHDT and CDR2 FYEKMQ (reference sequence). V shed 3 bases, J shed 6 bases, and the junction held 6 bases outside the gene matches. The CDR3 has 14 residues.

In its sample, this clone was seen a few times. This sequence joins TRBV5-5 and TRBJ2-1; D may be TRBD2 (6 bases). The CDR3 sequence is 14 residues long. Germline loops: CDR1 SGHKS, CDR2 YYEKEE (reference sequence). V dropped 2 bases and J dropped 10 bases, with 16 bases sitting between them. CDR3 coding DNA: TGTGCCAGCAGCTTACCGGAGGGGTGGCTGGAGCAGTTCTTC. Protein: CASSLPEGWLEQFF. Using reference TRBV5-5 and TRBJ2-1 for the parts outside the CDR3, the full variable domain is DAGVTQSPTHLIKTRGQQVTLRCSPISGHKSVSWYQQVLGQGPQFIFQYYEKEERGRGNFPDRFSARQFPNYSSELNVNALLLGDSALYLCASSLPEGWLEQFFGPGTRLTVL.

This chain joins TRBV19 and TRBJ1-2, with no clear D. V was cut by 2 bases and J by 6 bases, with 19 bases left in between. This CDR3 comprises 16 residues. Germline CDR1 LNHDA, CDR2 SQIVND (reference sequence). CDR3 amino acids: CASSINRWREEDGYTF. The CDR3 DNA reads TGTGCCAGTAGTATAAATAGGTGGAGGGAGGAGGATGGCTACACCTTC.

V gene TRBV25-1 combines with J gene TRBJ2-5; no definite D call. This CDR3 contains 14 residues. Germline CDR1 MGHDK, CDR2 SYGVNS. Deletions cut 3 bases from V and 2 bases from J, with 10 bases between. This CDR3 is CASSEKTPQETQYF. The DNA of the CDR3 is TGTGCCAGCAGTGAGAAGACACCTCAAGAGACCCAGTACTTC.

The chain combines TRBV5-4 with TRBJ2-5, with TRBD2 matching over 11 bases. The CDR3 spans 17 residues. Germline values: CDR1 SGHNT, CDR2 YYREEE (reference sequence). Trimming removed 1 base from V and 0 bases from J; junction bases left unmatched: 5. CDR3 amino acids: CASSLNRLAGYQETQYF. CDR3 coding DNA: TGTGCCAGCAGCTTGAACAGACTAGCGGGGTACCAAGAGACCCAGTACTTC.